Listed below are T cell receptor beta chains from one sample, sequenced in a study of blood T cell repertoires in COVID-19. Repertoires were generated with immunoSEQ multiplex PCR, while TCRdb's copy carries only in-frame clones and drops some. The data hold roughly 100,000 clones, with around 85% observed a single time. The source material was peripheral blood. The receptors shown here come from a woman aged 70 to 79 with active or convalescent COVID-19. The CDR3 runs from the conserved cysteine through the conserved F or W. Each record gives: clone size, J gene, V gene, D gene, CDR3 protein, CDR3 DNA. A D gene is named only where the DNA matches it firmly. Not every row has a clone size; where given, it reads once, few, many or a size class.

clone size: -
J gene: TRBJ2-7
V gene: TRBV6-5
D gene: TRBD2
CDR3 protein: CASRRTSGVPEQYF
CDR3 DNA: TGTGCCAGCAGGAGGACTAGCGGAGTCCCCGAGCAGTACTTC

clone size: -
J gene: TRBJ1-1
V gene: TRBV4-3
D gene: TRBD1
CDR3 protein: CASSQRLAGGLTEAFF
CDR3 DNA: TGCGCCAGCAGCCAACGATTGGCAGGGGGCCTCACTGAAGCTTTCTTT

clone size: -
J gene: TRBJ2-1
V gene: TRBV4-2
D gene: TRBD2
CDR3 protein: CASSQGISRTSDRSEQFF
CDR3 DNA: TGTGCCAGCAGCCAAGGGATATCCAGGACTAGTGATCGCAGCGAGCAGTTCTTC

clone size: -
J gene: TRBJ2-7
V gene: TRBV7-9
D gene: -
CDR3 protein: CASSLAQGRYEQYF
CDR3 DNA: TGTGCCAGCAGCTTAGCACAGGGTAGGTACGAGCAGTACTTC

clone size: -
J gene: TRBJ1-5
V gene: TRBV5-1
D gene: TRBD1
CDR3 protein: CASSDGQGTQPQHF
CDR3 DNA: TGCGCCAGCAGCGATGGACAGGGGACTCAGCCCCAGCATTTT

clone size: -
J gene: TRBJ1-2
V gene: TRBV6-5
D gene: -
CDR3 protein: CASSLDINYGYTF
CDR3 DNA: TGTGCCAGCAGCTTGGACATTAACTATGGCTACACCTTC

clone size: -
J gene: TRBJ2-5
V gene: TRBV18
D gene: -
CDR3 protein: CAAEGGSVKETQYF
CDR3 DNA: TGTGCAGCCGAGGGGGGGAGCGTCAAAGAGACCCAGTACTTC

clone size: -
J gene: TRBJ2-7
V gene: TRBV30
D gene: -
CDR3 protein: CAWSPRSGEQYF
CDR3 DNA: TGTGCCTGGAGCCCTCGCTCGGGCGAGCAGTACTTC

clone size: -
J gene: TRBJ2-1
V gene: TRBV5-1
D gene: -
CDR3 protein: CASSLDGTLSYNEQFF
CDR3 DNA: TGCGCCAGCAGCTTAGACGGGACTCTTTCCTACAATGAGCAGTTCTTC

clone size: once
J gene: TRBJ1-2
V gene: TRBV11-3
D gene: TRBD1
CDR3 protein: CASSQRQGNYGYTF
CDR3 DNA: TGTGCCAGCAGCCAGAGACAGGGCAATTATGGCTACACCTTC

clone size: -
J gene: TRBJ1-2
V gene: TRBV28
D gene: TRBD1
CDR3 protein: CASRGDRGVGYTF
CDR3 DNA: TGTGCCAGCAGGGGGGACAGGGGGGTTGGCTACACCTTC

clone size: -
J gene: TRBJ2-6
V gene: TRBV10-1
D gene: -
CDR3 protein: CASSFSRKLGANVLTF
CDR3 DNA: TGCGCCAGCTCCTTCTCTCGGAAACTAGGGGCCAACGTCCTGACTTTC

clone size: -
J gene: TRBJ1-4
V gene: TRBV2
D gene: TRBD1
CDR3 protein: CASRDRLGNEKLFF
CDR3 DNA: TGTGCCAGCAGGGACAGGCTGGGTAATGAAAAACTGTTTTTT

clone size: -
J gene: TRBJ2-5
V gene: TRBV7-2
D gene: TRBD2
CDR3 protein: CASSRSGNQETQYF
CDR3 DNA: TGTGCCAGCAGCCGTAGCGGGAACCAAGAGACCCAGTACTTC

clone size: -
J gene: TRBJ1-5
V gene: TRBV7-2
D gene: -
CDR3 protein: CASSLRLDQPQHF
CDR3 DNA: TGTGCCAGCAGCTTGCGGTTGGATCAGCCCCAGCATTTT

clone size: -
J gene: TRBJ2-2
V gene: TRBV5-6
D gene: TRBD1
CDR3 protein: CASSLGQGATGELFF
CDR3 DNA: TGTGCCAGCAGCTTGGGACAGGGGGCCACCGGGGAGCTGTTTTTT

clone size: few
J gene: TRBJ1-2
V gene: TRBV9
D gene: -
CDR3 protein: CASSAGKEGYTF
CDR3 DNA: TGTGCCAGCAGCGCAGGGAAGGAGGGCTACACCTTC

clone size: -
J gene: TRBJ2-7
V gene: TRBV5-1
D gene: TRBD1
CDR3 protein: CASSLGSPGQAYEQYF
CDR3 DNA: TGCGCCAGCAGCTTGGGATCCCCGGGACAGGCCTACGAGCAGTACTTC

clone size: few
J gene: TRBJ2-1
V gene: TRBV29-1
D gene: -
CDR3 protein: CSVESNNEQFF
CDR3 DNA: TGCAGCGTTGAATCTAACAATGAGCAGTTCTTC

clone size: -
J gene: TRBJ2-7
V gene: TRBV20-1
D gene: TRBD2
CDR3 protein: CSASREGPQYF
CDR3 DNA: TGCAGTGCTAGTCGGGAGGGGCCGCAGTACTTC

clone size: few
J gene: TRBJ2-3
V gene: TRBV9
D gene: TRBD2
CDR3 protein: CASSTGLAGITDTQYF
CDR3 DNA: TGTGCCAGCAGCACGGGACTAGCGGGGATCACAGATACGCAGTATTTT

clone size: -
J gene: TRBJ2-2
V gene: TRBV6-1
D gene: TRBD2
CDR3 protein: CASSDAGDTGELFF
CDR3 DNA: TGTGCCAGCAGTGATGCGGGGGACACCGGGGAGCTGTTTTTT

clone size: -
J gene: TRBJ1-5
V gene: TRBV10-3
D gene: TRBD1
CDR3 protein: CATDRGVSNQPQHF
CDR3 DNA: TGTGCCACCGACAGGGGAGTAAGCAATCAGCCCCAGCATTTT

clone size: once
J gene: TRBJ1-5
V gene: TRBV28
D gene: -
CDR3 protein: CASSLALGGSQPQHF
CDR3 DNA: TGTGCCAGCAGTTTGGCGCTCGGGGGATCCCAGCCCCAGCATTTT

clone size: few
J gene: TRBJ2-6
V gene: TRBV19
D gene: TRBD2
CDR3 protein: CASSPRGGSSGANVLTF
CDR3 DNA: TGTGCCAGTAGTCCCCGCGGGGGGAGCTCTGGGGCCAACGTCCTGACTTTC

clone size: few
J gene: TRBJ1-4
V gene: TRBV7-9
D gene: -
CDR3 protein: CASSLSQGLNEKLFF
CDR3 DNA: TGTGCCAGCAGCTTATCTCAGGGGTTAAATGAAAAACTGTTTTTT

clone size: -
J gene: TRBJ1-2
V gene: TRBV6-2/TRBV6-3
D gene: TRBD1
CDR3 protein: CASSQHLTGSLYGYTF
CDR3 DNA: TGTGCCAGCAGTCAACATCTGACAGGGAGCCTCTATGGCTACACCTTC

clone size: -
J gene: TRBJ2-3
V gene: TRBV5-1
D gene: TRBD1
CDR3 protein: CASSSGTGSTDTQYF
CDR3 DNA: TGCGCCAGCAGCTCCGGGACAGGGAGTACAGATACGCAGTATTTT

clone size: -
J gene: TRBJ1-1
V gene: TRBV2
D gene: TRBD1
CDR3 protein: CASSPRQGAISEAFF
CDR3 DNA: TGTGCCAGCAGTCCTCGACAGGGGGCCATTTCTGAAGCTTTCTTT

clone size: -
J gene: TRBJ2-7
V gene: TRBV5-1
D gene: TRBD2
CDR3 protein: CASSPAAGGTYEQYF
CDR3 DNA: TGCGCCAGCAGCCCCGCCGCGGGGGGTACATACGAGCAGTACTTC

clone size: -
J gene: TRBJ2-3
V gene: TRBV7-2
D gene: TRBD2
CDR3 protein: CASSTSGSFTDTQYF
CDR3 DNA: TGTGCCAGCAGTACTAGCGGGAGCTTCACAGATACGCAGTATTTT

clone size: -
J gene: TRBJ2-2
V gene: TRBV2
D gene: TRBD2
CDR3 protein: CASSELAGGAGELFF
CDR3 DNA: TGTGCCAGCAGTGAGTTAGCGGGGGGAGCCGGGGAGCTGTTTTTT

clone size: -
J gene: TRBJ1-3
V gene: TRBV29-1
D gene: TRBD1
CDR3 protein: CSVLQGSSGNTIYF
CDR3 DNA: TGCAGCGTACTACAGGGGTCCTCTGGAAACACCATATATTTT

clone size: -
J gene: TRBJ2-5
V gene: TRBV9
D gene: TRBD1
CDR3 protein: CASSGNRGETQYF
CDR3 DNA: TGTGCCAGCAGCGGAAACAGGGGTGAGACCCAGTACTTC

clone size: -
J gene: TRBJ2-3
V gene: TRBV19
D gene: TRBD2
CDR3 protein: CASSTPGAGGDTQYF
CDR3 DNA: TGTGCCAGTAGTACCCCTGGAGCGGGAGGGGATACGCAGTATTTT

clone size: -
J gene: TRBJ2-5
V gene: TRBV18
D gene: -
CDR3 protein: CANSPSYGSMETQYF
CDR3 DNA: TGTGCCAACTCACCGTCCTACGGGAGTATGGAGACCCAGTACTTC

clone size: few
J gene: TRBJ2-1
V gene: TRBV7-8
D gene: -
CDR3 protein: CASSPKTTGSPHYNEQFF
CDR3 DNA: TGTGCCAGCAGCCCAAAAACGACAGGATCCCCCCATTACAATGAGCAGTTCTTC

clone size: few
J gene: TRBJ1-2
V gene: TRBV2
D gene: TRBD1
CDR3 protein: CASKIGTGVGYTF
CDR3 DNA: TGTGCCAGCAAAATTGGGACAGGGGTTGGCTACACCTTC

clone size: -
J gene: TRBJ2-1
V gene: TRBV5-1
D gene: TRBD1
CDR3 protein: CASSWDSLNNEQFF
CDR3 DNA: TGCGCCAGCAGCTGGGACAGCCTAAACAATGAGCAGTTCTTC

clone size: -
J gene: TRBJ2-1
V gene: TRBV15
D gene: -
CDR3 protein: CATSVYNEQFF
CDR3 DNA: TGTGCCACCAGCGTATACAATGAGCAGTTCTTC

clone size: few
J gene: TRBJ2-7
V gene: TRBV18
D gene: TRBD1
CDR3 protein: CASSPEQGAREQYF
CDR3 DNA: TGTGCCAGCTCACCAGAGCAGGGGGCAAGGGAGCAGTACTTC

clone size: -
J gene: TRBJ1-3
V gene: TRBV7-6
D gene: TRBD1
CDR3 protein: CASSLNPGGTSGNTIYF
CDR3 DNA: TGTGCCAGCAGCTTAAACCCAGGGGGAACTTCTGGAAACACCATATATTTT

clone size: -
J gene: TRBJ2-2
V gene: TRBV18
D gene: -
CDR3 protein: CASSPLSQEVAGELFF
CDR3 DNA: TGTGCCAGCTCACCACTGAGTCAAGAAGTCGCCGGGGAGCTGTTTTTT

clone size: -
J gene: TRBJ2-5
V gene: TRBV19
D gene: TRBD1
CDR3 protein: CASSDTGGQTQYF
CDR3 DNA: TGTGCCAGTAGTGACACAGGGGGACAGACCCAGTACTTC

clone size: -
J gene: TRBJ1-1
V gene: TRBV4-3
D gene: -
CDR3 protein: CASSQDRGNTEAFF
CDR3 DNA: TGCGCCAGCAGCCAAGACCGCGGGAACACTGAAGCTTTCTTT